What follows are 6 T cell receptor beta chains derived from one specimen sequenced in a study of cytomegalovirus exposure and HLA in healthy donors. PCR amplification relied on 60 Vbeta primers (plus 13 Jbeta primers). The repertoire was sequenced with immunoSEQ multiplex PCR; TCRdb's copy has only in-frame clones and lacks some. The table for this sample gives about 46,000 clones. What was sequenced was PBMCs. The receptors were sampled from a woman aged 40 to 50 in good health and CMV-seronegative.

This rearrangement joins TRBV28 to TRBJ2-7; TRBD2 matches 7 bases. Germline V gene lookup returns CDR1 MDHEN and CDR2 SYDVKM. CDR3 length: 13 amino acids. The V and J ends lost 3 bases and 3 bases, in that order; junction bases with no gene match: 2. CDR3 residues: CASSLRESYEQYF. CDR3 bases: TGTGCCAGCAGTTTGCGGGAGAGCTACGAGCAGTACTTC.

With regard to this clone: Relative to the germline gene, one junction end is altered; a read error may explain this. The chain joins TRBV20-1 to TRBJ2-3; tentative D call: TRBD2 (5 bases). Germline V lookup: CDR1 DFQATT, CDR2 SNEGSKA (reference sequence). This CDR3 is 11 amino acids long. The CDR3 protein is CSAEGPNTRYF. DNA for the CDR3: TGCAGTGCCGAGGGCCCGAATACGCGGTATTTT.

CDR3 bases: TGCGCCAGCAGCCAGGGGAGCGGGAGATCGGTAGATACGCAGTATTTT. The encoded protein is CASSQGSGRSVDTQYF. This chain uses TRBV4-3 with TRBJ2-3; 8 nucleotides align to TRBD2. Germline lookup yields CDR1 LGHNA and CDR2 YSLEER. V lost 3 bases and J lost 5; bases outside the gene matches: 10. The CDR3 runs to 16 residues.

The chain is built from TRBV7-3 and TRBJ1-1; D gene uncertain. The V and J ends lost 6 bases and 1 base respectively, with 9 bases between them. Germline-derived CDR1 and CDR2 are SGHTA and FQGTGA. The CDR3 extends over 13 amino acids. The DNA for the CDR3 is TGTGCCAGCAGAGAACAGCCGAACACTGAAGCTTTCTTT. This translates into CASREQPNTEAFF.

The rearrangement uses TRBV27 and TRBJ2-7; 8 bases match TRBD1. Germline V gene data show CDR1 as MNHEY and CDR2 as SMNVEV (reference sequence). CDR3 size: 14 residues. The J segment lost 3 bases and the V segment lost 5 bases, leaving 6 bases of the junction unmatched. The CDR3 region is CASSPRDRSYEQYF. The CDR3 nucleotides read TGTGCCAGCAGTCCCCGGGACAGGAGCTACGAGCAGTACTTC.

This chain joins TRBV28 and TRBJ2-7; a possible D gene is TRBD2 (5 bases). This CDR3 comprises 14 residues. In germline, CDR1 is MDHEN, CDR2 SYDVKM. V lost 7 bases to trimming and J lost 3 bases, with 16 bases between them. The CDR3 nucleotides are TGTGCCAGCATCCCTGAGGCGGGCCACTACGAGCAGTACTTC. Protein sequence: CASIPEAGHYEQYF.